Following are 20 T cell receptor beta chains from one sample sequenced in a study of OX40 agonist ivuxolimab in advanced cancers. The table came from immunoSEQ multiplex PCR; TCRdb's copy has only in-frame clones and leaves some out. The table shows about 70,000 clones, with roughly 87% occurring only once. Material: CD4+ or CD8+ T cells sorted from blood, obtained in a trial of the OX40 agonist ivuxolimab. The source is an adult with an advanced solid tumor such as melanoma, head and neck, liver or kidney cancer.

CDR3 in amino acids: CAISESGRGKFYEQYF. In nucleotides, the CDR3 is TGTGCCATCAGTGAGTCCGGCAGGGGAAAATTCTACGAGCAGTACTTC. The chain is built from TRBV10-3 and TRBJ2-7; tentative D call: TRBD1 (6 bases). Trimming pared 0 bases from V and 3 bases from J, leaving 15 bases between. This CDR3 has 16 amino acids. Germline CDR1 is ENHRY and CDR2 is SYGVKD.

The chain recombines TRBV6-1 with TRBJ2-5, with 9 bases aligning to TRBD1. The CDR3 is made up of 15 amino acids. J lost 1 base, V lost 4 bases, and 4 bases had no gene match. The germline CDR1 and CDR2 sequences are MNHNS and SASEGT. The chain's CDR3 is CASSAQTGGQETQYF. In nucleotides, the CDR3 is TGTGCCAGCAGTGCCCAGACAGGGGGCCAAGAGACCCAGTACTTC.

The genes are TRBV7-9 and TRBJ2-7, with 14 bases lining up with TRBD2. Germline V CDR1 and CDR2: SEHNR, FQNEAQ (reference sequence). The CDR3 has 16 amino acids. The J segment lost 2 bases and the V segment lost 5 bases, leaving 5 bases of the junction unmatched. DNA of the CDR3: TGTGCCAGCAGCCCCTCGACTAGCGGGAGGGCCTACGAGCAGTACTTC. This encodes CASSPSTSGRAYEQYF. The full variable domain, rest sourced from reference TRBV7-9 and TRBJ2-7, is DTGVSQNPRHKITKRGQNVTFRCDPISEHNRLYWYRQTLGQGPEFLTYFQNEAQLEKSRLLSDRFSAERPKGSFSTLEIQRTEQGDSAMYLCASSPSTSGRAYEQYFGPGTRLTVT.

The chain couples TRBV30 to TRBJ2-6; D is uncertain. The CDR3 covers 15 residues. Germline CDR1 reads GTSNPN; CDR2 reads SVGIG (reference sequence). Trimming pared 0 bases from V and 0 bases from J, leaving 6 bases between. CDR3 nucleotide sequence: TGTGCCTGGAGTGTAAGGAGCTCTGGGGCCAACGTCCTGACTTTC. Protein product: CAWSVRSSGANVLTF. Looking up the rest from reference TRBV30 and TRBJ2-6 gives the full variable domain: SQTIHQWPATLVQPVGSPLSLECTVEGTSNPNLYWYRQAAGRGLQLLFYSVGIGQISSEVPQNLSASRPQDRQFILSSKKLLLSDSGFYLCAWSVRSSGANVLTFGAGSRLTVL.

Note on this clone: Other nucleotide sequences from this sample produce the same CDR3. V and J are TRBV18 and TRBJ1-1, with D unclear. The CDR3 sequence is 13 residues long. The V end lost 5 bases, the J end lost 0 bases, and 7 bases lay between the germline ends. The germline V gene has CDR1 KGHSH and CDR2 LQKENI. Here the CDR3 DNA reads TGTGCCAGCTCATCCGGGGTGAACACTGAAGCTTTCTTT. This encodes CASSSGVNTEAFF.

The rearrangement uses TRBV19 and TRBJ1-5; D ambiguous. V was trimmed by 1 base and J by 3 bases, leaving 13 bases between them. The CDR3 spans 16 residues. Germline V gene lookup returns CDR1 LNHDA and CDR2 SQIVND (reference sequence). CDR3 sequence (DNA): TGTGCCAGTAGTATAGTTTCGCGGGCAGTCAATCAGCCCCAGCATTTT. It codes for CASSIVSRAVNQPQHF.

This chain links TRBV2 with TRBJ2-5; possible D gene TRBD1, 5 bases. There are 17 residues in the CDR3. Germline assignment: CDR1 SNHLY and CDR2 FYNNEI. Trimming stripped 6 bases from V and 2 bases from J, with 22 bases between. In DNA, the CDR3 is TGTGCCAGCAGCGAAACCTTACAGGTGTGGGGTCAAGAGACCCAGTACTTC. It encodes CASSETLQVWGQETQYF.

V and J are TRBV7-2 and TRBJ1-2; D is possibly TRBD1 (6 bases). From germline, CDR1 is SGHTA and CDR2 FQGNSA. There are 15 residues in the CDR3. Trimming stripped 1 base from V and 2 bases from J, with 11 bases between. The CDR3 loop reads CASSLDEGVNYGYTF. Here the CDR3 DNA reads TGTGCCAGCAGCTTAGATGAGGGGGTGAACTATGGCTACACCTTC.

Here the CDR3 DNA reads TGTGCCAGTAGTACATTGGGGAACCAAGAGACCCAGTACTTC. Translation: CASSTLGNQETQYF. The chain has TRBV19 and TRBJ2-5; D is undetermined. Trimming left V 4 bases short and J 0 bases short, with 9 bases between. Germline V lookup: CDR1 LNHDA, CDR2 SQIVND (reference sequence). This CDR3 comprises 14 residues.

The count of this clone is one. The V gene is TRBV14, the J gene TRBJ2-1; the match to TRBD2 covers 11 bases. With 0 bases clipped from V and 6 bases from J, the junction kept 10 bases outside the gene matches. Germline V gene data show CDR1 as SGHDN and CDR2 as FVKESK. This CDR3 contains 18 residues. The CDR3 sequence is CASSQDPGSLAGGNEQFF. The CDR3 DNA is TGTGCCAGCAGCCAAGATCCTGGTTCCCTAGCGGGAGGCAATGAGCAGTTCTTC. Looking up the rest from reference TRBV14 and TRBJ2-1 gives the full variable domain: EAGVTQFPSHSVIEKGQTVTLRCDPISGHDNLYWYRRVMGKEIKFLLHFVKESKQDESGMPNNRFLAERTGGTYSTLKVQPAELEDSGVYFCASSQDPGSLAGGNEQFFGPGTRLTVL.

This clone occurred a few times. The CDR3 protein is CSVEGGAVRYTF. CDR3 bases: TGCAGCGTTGAAGGGGGCGCTGTTCGCTACACCTTC. The chain joins TRBV29-1 to TRBJ1-2, with D tentatively TRBD1 (5 bases). The V gene's germline CDR1 is SQVTM and CDR2 ANQGSEA. This CDR3 comprises 12 residues. V dropped 1 base and J dropped 9 bases, with 12 bases sitting between them.

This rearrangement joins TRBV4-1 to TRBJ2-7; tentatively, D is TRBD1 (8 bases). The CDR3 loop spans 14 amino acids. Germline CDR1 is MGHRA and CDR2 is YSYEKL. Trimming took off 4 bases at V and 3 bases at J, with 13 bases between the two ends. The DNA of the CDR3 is TGCGCCAGCAGCCGGGGGGGACAGGACTACGAGCAGTACTTC. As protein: CASSRGGQDYEQYF.

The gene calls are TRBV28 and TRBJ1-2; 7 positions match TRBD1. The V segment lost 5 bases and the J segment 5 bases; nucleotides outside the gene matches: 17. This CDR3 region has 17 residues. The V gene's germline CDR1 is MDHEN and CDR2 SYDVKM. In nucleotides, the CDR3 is TGTGCCAGCAGTGGAGTGGGGGACAGTCAATTCGAATATGGCTACACCTTC. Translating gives CASSGVGDSQFEYGYTF.

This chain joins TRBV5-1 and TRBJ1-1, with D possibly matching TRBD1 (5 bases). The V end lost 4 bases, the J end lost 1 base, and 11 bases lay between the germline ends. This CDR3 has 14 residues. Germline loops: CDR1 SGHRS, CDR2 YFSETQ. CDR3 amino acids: CASSRLTGNTEAFF. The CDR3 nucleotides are TGCGCCAGCAGCAGACTAACAGGGAACACTGAAGCTTTCTTT. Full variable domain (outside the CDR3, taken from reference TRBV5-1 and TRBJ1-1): KAGVTQTPRYLIKTRGQQVTLSCSPISGHRSVSWYQQTPGQGLQFLFEYFSETQRNKGNFPGRFSGRQFSNSRSEMNVSTLELGDSALYLCASSRLTGNTEAFFGQGTRLTVV.

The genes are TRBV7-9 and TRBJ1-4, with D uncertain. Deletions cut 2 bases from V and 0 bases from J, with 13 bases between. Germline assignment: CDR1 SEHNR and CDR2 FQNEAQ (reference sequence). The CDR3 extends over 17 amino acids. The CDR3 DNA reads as TGTGCCAGCAGCTTAAAGATCGCGGGTGCAACTAATGAAAAACTGTTTTTT. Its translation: CASSLKIAGATNEKLFF. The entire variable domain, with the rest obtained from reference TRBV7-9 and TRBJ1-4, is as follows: DTGVSQNPRHKITKRGQNVTFRCDPISEHNRLYWYRQTLGQGPEFLTYFQNEAQLEKSRLLSDRFSAERPKGSFSTLEIQRTEQGDSAMYLCASSLKIAGATNEKLFFGSGTQLSVL.

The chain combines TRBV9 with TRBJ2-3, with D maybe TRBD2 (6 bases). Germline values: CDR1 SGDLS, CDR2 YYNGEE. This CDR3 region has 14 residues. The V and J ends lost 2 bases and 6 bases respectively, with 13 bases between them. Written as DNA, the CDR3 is TGTGCCAGCAGCGTCGGGCGGAGCGGGGATACGCAGTATTTT. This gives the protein CASSVGRSGDTQYF.

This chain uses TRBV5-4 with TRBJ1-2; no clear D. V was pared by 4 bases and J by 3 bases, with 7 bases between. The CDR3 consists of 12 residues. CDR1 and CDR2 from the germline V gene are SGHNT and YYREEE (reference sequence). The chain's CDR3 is CASSMADYGYTF. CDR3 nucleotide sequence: TGTGCCAGCAGCATGGCCGACTATGGCTACACCTTC. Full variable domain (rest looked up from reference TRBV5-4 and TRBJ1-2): ETGVTQSPTHLIKTRGQQVTLRCSSQSGHNTVSWYQQALGQGPQFIFQYYREEENGRGNFPPRFSGLQFPNYSSELNVNALELDDSALYLCASSMADYGYTFGSGTRLTVV.

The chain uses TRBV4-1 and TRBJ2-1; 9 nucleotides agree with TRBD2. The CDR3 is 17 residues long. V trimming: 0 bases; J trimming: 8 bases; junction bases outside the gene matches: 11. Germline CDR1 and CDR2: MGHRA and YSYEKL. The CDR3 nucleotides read TGCGCCAGCAGCCAAGATCAGGGGGTAGCGGGGGCGGATGAGCAGTTCTTC. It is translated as CASSQDQGVAGADEQFF.

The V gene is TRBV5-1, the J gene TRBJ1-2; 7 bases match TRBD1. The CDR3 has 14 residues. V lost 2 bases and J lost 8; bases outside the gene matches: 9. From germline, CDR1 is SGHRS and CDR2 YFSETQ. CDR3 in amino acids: CASSFQDRVRGYTF. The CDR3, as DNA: TGCGCCAGCAGCTTCCAAGACAGGGTGAGGGGCTACACCTTC.

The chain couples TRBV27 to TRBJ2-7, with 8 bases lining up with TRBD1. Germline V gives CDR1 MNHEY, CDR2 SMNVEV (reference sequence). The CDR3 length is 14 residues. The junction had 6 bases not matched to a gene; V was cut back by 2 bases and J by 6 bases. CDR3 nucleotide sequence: TGTGCCAGCAGTTTACGCGCGGACAGGGTCGAGCAGTACTTC. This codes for CASSLRADRVEQYF.